These T cell receptor beta chains were read from a single sample in a study of T cells after yellow fever vaccination. TCRdb fed the 5' RACE reads into MiXCR, producing one record per CDR3 protein. This sample yields hundreds of thousands of distinct CDR3 sequences, of which around an eighth are seen a single time; approximately 15% belongs to the top ten. Sequenced here: PBMCs, sampled on the day of the yellow fever booster vaccination. The receptor source for this set is a young man who received the YFV17D yellow fever vaccine. Both conserved end residues are part of each CDR3. The order of the fields is V gene, clone size, J gene, D gene, CDR3 DNA, CDR3 protein. The D gene is left open where the match is weak. Expanded clones are given a class, and other clones once, few, many or no size at all.

>TRBV10-3|many|TRBJ2-7|-
TGTGCCATCACCCAAGGGGCAGGGGGGGGTTCCGAGCAGTACTTC
CAITQGAGGGSEQYF
>TRBV5-4|-|TRBJ2-1|-
TGTGCCAGCAGCTGGGACGTCCAGCGGGCCTACAATGAGCAGTTCTTC
CASSWDVQRAYNEQFF
>TRBV7-9|-|TRBJ2-2|-
TGTGCCAGCAGCTTCAATTTCCATGATTCCGGGGAGCTGTTTTTT
CASSFNFHDSGELFF
>TRBV4-1|-|TRBJ1-2|-
TGCGCCAGCAGCCAAGGACGAGTCCAGACTGGTTACTATGGCTACACCTTC
CASSQGRVQTGYYGYTF
>TRBV15|-|TRBJ2-3|-
TGTGCCACCAGCAGAGGAGGATTCGCTGGCACAGATACGCAGTATTTT
CATSRGGFAGTDTQYF
>TRBV4-1|-|TRBJ2-7|TRBD2
TGCGCCAGCAGCCAGACTAGCGGGAGGTCCTACGGGCAGTACTTC
CASSQTSGRSYGQYF
>TRBV5-1|few|TRBJ2-1|TRBD2
TGCGCCAGCAGCGGCTTAGCGGGACTAGCGATGGGTGAGCAGTTCTTC
CASSGLAGLAMGEQFF
>TRBV27|few|TRBJ2-7|-
TGTGCCAGCAGTTTATCGGCAGGGGATGAGCAGTACTTC
CASSLSAGDEQYF
>TRBV7-9|few|TRBJ2-1|TRBD2
TGTGCCAGCAGCTCAGCGGGAGGTTATGCAAGTGAGCAGTTCTTC
CASSSAGGYASEQFF
>TRBV20-1|many|TRBJ2-4|-
TGCAGTGCTAGAAGGCTAGCCAAAAACATTCAGTACTTC
CSARRLAKNIQYF
>TRBV4-2|few|TRBJ1-1|TRBD1
TGTGCCAGCAGCCACAACAGGGGGCTGGGAGCTTTCTTT
CASSHNRGLGAFF
>TRBV7-9|few|TRBJ1-1|-
TGTGCCAGCAGCCGGGACACTGAAGCTTTCTTT
CASSRDTEAFF
>TRBV12-3/TRBV12-4|-|TRBJ2-1|TRBD2
TGTGCCAGCAGCGCGGGGGGTATTAACCTCTACAATGAGCAGTTCTTC
CASSAGGINLYNEQFF
>TRBV7-2|few|TRBJ1-2|TRBD1
TGTGCCAGCAGCTTAGGGCAGGGGGACTATTATGGCTACACCTTC
CASSLGQGDYYGYTF
>TRBV12-3/TRBV12-4|few|TRBJ2-1|TRBD2
TGTGCCAGCAGTTTAGAGGGCGGGGGAGCCTACAATGAGCAGTTCTTC
CASSLEGGGAYNEQFF
>TRBV28|few|TRBJ2-5|TRBD2
TGTGCCAGCAGTTTATACCCTAGCGGGGAGACCCAGTACTTC
CASSLYPSGETQYF
>TRBV7-3|few|TRBJ1-3|-
TGTGCCAGCAGCCCAAGCGCAGGCTCGGCTGGAAACACCATATATTTT
CASSPSAGSAGNTIYF
>TRBV12-3/TRBV12-4|-|TRBJ2-1|TRBD2
TGTGCCAGCAGTTCCCCCCGTTTTCAGCGGGAGGACCTGAGCTCCTACAATGAGCAGTTCTTC
CASSSPRFQREDLSSYNEQFF
>TRBV30|-|TRBJ1-5|-
TGTGCCTGGAGTGTACGTGGGCCCCAGCATTTT
CAWSVRGPQHF
>TRBV12-3/TRBV12-4|once|TRBJ1-2|TRBD1
TGTGCCAGCAGTTTCTCGGGACAGGGGACTCGGGGCTACACCTTC
CASSFSGQGTRGYTF
>TRBV5-6|few|TRBJ2-7|TRBD1
TGTGCCAGCAGCTTGGCACCGGGACAGAACTCCTACGAGCAGTACTTC
CASSLAPGQNSYEQYF
>TRBV28|-|TRBJ2-5|-
TGTGCCAGCACCCGACGGAACCAAGAGACCCAGTACTTC
CASTRRNQETQYF
>TRBV12-3/TRBV12-4|few|TRBJ2-2|-
TGTGCCAGCAGAACCCAGTTGGCCGGGGAGCTGTTTTTT
CASRTQLAGELFF
>TRBV12-3/TRBV12-4|-|TRBJ2-2|TRBD1
TGTGCCAGCAGAAACGACAGGGGTTGGTCCGGGGAGCTGTTTTTT
CASRNDRGWSGELFF
>TRBV20-1|many|TRBJ1-1|-
TGCAGTGCTAGTGGCAGGCCGAACACTGAAGCTTTCTTT
CSASGRPNTEAFF
>TRBV5-3|once|TRBJ2-7|-
TGTGCCATCGCCTCCGGGTTCCTTTCCTTCGAGCAGTACTTC
CAIASGFLSFEQYF
>TRBV18|few|TRBJ2-7|-
TGTGCCAGCTCACCCACGGTACCCCTCGAGCAGTACTTC
CASSPTVPLEQYF
>TRBV12-3/TRBV12-4|few|TRBJ2-2|-
TGTGCCAGCAGGATGAGATTTACCGGGGAGCTGTTTTTT
CASRMRFTGELFF
>TRBV19|-|TRBJ2-7|-
TGTGCCAGTAGTACGCAGGGGAATCCCTACGAGCAGTACTTC
CASSTQGNPYEQYF
>TRBV28|few|TRBJ2-1|TRBD2
TGTGCCAGCAACAAGCGGGAGGTCAATGAGCAGTTCTTC
CASNKREVNEQFF
>TRBV25-1|-|TRBJ2-1|-
TGTGCCAGCAGTGAATCTGATGGGAATGAGCAGTTCTTC
CASSESDGNEQFF
>TRBV12-3/TRBV12-4|few|TRBJ1-4|-
TGTGCCAGCAGTTTTTCCCCTGTGGGTTATGAAAAACTGTTTTTT
CASSFSPVGYEKLFF
>TRBV15|few|TRBJ2-1|TRBD2
TGTGCCATAGGGAGGGGACCTTCAACGTACAATGAGCAGTTCTTC
CAIGRGPSTYNEQFF
>TRBV20-1|few|TRBJ2-7|-
TGCAGCGTCCGCCCTGGAGCCCCTAACTACGAGCAGTACTTC
CSVRPGAPNYEQYF
>TRBV20-1|few|TRBJ2-2|-
TGCAGTGCTATGGAGAACACCGGGGAGCTGTTTTTT
CSAMENTGELFF
>TRBV21-1|few|TRBJ2-7|-
TGTGCCAGCAGCAAAGTGGGGGGCGCCTCCGGCGAGAATACCTCCTACGAGCAGTACTTC
CASSKVGGASGENTSYEQYF
>TRBV20-1|few|TRBJ2-2|-
TGCAGTGCTAGAGACCTCCGGGTTAGCACCGGGGAGCTGTTTTTT
CSARDLRVSTGELFF
>TRBV7-9|-|TRBJ1-2|TRBD1
TGTGCCAGCACCGGGACAGATAATATTGGGGGCTACACCTTC
CASTGTDNIGGYTF
>TRBV7-9|-|TRBJ2-2|TRBD1
TGTGCCAGCAGCGCCTCAGGACAGGGGTCCGGGGAGCTGTTTTTT
CASSASGQGSGELFF
>TRBV3-1|-|TRBJ2-3|TRBD2
TGTGCCAGCAGGCGAGGACTAGAGGCTTCAGATACGCAGTATTTT
CASRRGLEASDTQYF